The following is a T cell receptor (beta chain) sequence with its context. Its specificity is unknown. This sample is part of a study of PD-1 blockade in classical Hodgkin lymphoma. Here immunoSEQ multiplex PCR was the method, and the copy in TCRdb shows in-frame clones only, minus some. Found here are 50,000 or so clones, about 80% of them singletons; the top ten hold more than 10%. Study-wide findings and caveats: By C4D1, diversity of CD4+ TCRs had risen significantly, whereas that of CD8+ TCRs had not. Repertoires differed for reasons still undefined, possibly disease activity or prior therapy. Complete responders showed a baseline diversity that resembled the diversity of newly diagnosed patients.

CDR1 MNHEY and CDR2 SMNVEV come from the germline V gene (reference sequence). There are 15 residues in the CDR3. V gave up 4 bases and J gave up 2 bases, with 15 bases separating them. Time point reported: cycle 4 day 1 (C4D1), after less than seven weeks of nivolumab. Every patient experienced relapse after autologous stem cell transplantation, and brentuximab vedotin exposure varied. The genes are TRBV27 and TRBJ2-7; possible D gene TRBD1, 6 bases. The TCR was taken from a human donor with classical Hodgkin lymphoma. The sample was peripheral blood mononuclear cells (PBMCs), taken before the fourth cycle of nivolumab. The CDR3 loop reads CASSSLQTGTYEQYF. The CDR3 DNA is TGTGCCAGCAGTTCCCTTCAGACAGGCACCTACGAGCAGTACTTC.